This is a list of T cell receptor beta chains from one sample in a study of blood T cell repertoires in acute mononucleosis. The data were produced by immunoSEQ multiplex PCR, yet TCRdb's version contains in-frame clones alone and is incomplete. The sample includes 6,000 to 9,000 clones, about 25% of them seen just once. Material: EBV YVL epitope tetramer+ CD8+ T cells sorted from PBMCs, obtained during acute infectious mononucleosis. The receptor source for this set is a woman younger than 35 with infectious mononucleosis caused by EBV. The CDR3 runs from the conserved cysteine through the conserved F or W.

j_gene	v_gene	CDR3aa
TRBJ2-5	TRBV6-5	CASSLYQETQYF
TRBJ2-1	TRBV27	CASTTSGGASEQFF
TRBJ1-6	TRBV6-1	CASSENAGGIGSPLHF
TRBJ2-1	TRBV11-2	CASSQDIEQFF
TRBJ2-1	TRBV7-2	CACSLFAPRSYNEQFF
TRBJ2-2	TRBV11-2	CASSLVVQGDSAGELFF
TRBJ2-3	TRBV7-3	CASSLSRTDTQYF
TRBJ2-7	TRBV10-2	CASSEFPLSGQEQYF
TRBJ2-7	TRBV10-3	CASSLDPGTGRHEQYF
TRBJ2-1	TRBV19	CGILRVYEQFF
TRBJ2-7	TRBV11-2	CASSQTPTGADEQYF
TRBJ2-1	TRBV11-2	CASRPTSGGGIEQFF
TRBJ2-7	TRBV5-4	CASSTNPGNPSEQYF
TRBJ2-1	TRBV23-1	CASTIGSASYINEQFF
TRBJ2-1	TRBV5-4	CASSFTRAGDNEQFF
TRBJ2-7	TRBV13	CASTDSLNEQYF